The 32 T cell receptor beta chains below all came from one sample that was sequenced in a study of monozygotic twins with inflammatory bowel disease. TCRdb re-called the 5' RACE reads and gives one entry per CDR3 protein, without DNA. Its table records 190,000 or so distinct CDR3 sequences. The sample taken for sequencing was blood. Source of these receptors: a human donor with ulcerative colitis or Crohn's disease, or a healthy co-twin of an affected twin (not recorded which).

This chain joins TRBV6-2 or TRBV6-3 and TRBJ2-6; TCRdb returns TRBD1, unconfirmable since there is no DNA. The CDR3 is 16 amino acids. Looked up from germline, CDR1 is MNHEY and CDR2 is SVGEGT. The CDR3 loop reads CASSYSPLSGANVLTF.

This chain uses TRBV5-1 with TRBJ2-6. The CDR3 runs 14 residues. Germline assignment: CDR1 SGHRS and CDR2 YFSETQ. The CDR3: CASSGDSGANVLTF.

V usage is TRBV18 and J usage is TRBJ1-5. The CDR3 has 14 amino acids. In germline, CDR1 is KGHSH, CDR2 LQKENI. The CDR3 is CASSVYPIAQPQHF. Variable domain in full (rest from reference TRBV18 and TRBJ1-5): NAGVMQNPRHLVRRRGQEARLRCSPMKGHSHVYWYRQLPEEGLKFMVYLQKENIIDESGMPKERFSAEFPKEGPSILRIQQVVRGDSAAYFCASSVYPIAQPQHFGDGTRLSIL.

The V and J genes are TRBV4-1 and TRBJ1-5; TCRdb gives TRBD1 as the D gene, but with no DNA this cannot be confirmed. Per the germline V gene, CDR1 is MGHRA and CDR2 is YSYEKL. The CDR3 is 16 amino acids. This CDR3 is CASSPLGLPSNQPQHF.

The chain links TRBV7-2 to TRBJ2-2; with no DNA, the TCRdb D assignment of TRBD1 cannot be verified. This CDR3 is built from 16 residues. Germline V gene sequence: CDR1 SGHTA, CDR2 FQGNSA. This chain's CDR3 is CASSWNRGGNTGELFF.

The rearrangement links TRBV21-1 to TRBJ1-1; TCRdb names TRBD1, which stays unverified in the absence of DNA. TRBV21-1 is a known pseudogene. This CDR3 comprises 15 residues. The CDR3 region is CASSKRAGGAAEAFF.

J is TRBJ2-3 and V is TRBV12-3 or TRBV12-4; the D gene TCRdb calls, TRBD1, cannot be checked with no DNA. The CDR3 totals 18 residues. The CDR3 is CASSSPRQGVLRTDTQYF.

The chain employs TRBV13 and TRBJ1-2; TCRdb's D call, TRBD1, is unchecked because there is no DNA. Per germline, CDR1 PRHDT and CDR2 FYEKMQ (reference sequence). The CDR3 consists of 13 residues. The CDR3 region is CASSLRGRRGYTF.

This sequence joins TRBV20-1 and TRBJ2-3; TCRdb returns TRBD2, unconfirmable since there is no DNA. The germline V gene has CDR1 DFQATT and CDR2 SNEGSKA (reference sequence). CDR3 size: 12 residues. The CDR3 sequence is CSAGPNTDTQYF.

The J gene is TRBJ2-7, the V gene TRBV7-9; the TCRdb D gene call, TRBD1, has no DNA to confirm it. Germline CDR1 is SEHNR and CDR2 is FQNEAQ (reference sequence). The CDR3 runs to 15 residues. CDR3: CASSGGTGDPYEQYF.

CDR3 residues: CSAQGARQPQHF. V is TRBV20-1 and J is TRBJ1-5; TCRdb proposes TRBD1, but this gene call is untestable without DNA. Looked up from germline, CDR1 is DFQATT and CDR2 is SNEGSKA (reference sequence). The CDR3 has 12 residues.

V and J are TRBV25-1 and TRBJ2-3; with no DNA, the TCRdb D assignment of TRBD2 cannot be verified. Germline assignment: CDR1 MGHDK and CDR2 SYGVNS. The CDR3 runs 14 residues. CDR3 sequence reads: CASSVTQRADTQYF.

The chain carries TRBV12-3 or TRBV12-4 and TRBJ1-1. The CDR3 covers 14 residues. The CDR3 protein is CASSLMVANTEAFF.

This chain uses TRBV6-1 with TRBJ2-1; TCRdb returns TRBD1, unconfirmable since there is no DNA. Germline-derived CDR1 and CDR2 are MNHNS and SASEGT. CDR3 size: 16 residues. CDR3 region: CATYATQGAVYNEQFF.

The chain carries TRBV12-5 and TRBJ2-5; TCRdb reports TRBD1, a call that lacks DNA to check it against. Germline V gene lookup returns CDR1 LGHNT and CDR2 FRNRAP. CDR3 length: 13 residues. CDR3: CASGSGQGETQYF.

The chain has TRBV12-3 or TRBV12-4 and TRBJ2-3; TCRdb designates TRBD2, a call that cannot be tested without DNA. The CDR3 runs to 17 residues. The CDR3 loop is CASSSSTSGGAGGTQYF.

The rearrangement joins TRBV5-4 to TRBJ1-2. The CDR3 length is 14 residues. Looked up from germline, CDR1 is SGHNT and CDR2 is YYREEE (reference sequence). The CDR3 protein is CASSSGPPNYGYTF.

The V and J genes are TRBV5-1 and TRBJ2-7; absent DNA, TCRdb's TRBD2 call cannot be checked. Looked up from germline, CDR1 is SGHRS and CDR2 is YFSETQ. The CDR3 has 14 amino acids. This CDR3 reads CASSSTVGSYEQYF.

This chain connects TRBV2 to TRBJ2-1. This CDR3 has 13 amino acids. Germline lookup yields CDR1 SNHLY and CDR2 FYNNEI. The CDR3 sequence is CASSVALYNEQFF.

This CDR3 reads CSADSRQLLNEKLFF. The gene calls are TRBV20-1 and TRBJ1-4; TCRdb proposes TRBD1, but this gene call is untestable without DNA. The CDR3 extends over 15 amino acids. Germline CDR1 and CDR2: DFQATT and SNEGSKA (reference sequence).

The chain is built from TRBV5-1 and TRBJ2-1; TCRdb's D gene call, TRBD1, goes unchecked for lack of DNA. The CDR3 sequence is 13 residues long. The germline gives CDR1 SGHRS, CDR2 YFSETQ. The CDR3 protein is CASRQGAKNEQFF.

The CDR3 loop is CASSPAGTVYYNEQFF. The J gene is TRBJ2-1, the V gene TRBV5-6; TCRdb selects TRBD1, and the lack of DNA leaves this call unchecked. Germline V gives CDR1 SGHDT, CDR2 YYEEEE. The CDR3 is made up of 16 amino acids.

The genes are TRBV3-1 and TRBJ2-7; TCRdb gives TRBD1 as the D gene, but with no DNA this cannot be confirmed. CDR3 length: 12 amino acids. CDR1 is LGHDT, CDR2 YNNKEL, per germline (reference sequence). CDR3: CASSGDTYEQYF.

The chain combines TRBV5-4 with TRBJ1-4. The germline V gene encodes CDR1 SGHNT and CDR2 YYREEE (reference sequence). This CDR3 region has 16 residues. CDR3 amino acids: CASSLGSGRLDEKLFF.

The chain uses TRBV12-3 or TRBV12-4 and TRBJ1-5; TCRdb lists TRBD1, though no DNA is available to test this call. The CDR3 totals 15 residues. CDR3 residues: CASSLWDPSNQPQHF.

The J gene is TRBJ1-2, the V gene TRBV12-3 or TRBV12-4. The CDR3 is 12 amino acids. The CDR3 is CASSPEYYGYTF.

The CDR3 sequence is CASSGDNNYGYTF. The V call is TRBV5-1, the J call TRBJ1-2; TCRdb picks TRBD1, but there is no DNA to check that call. The CDR3 spans 13 residues. Germline loops: CDR1 SGHRS, CDR2 YFSETQ.

This chain uses TRBV3-1 with TRBJ1-6; without DNA, the TCRdb call of TRBD1 cannot be checked. Germline V lookup: CDR1 LGHDT, CDR2 YNNKEL (reference sequence). This CDR3 has 16 residues. CDR3 sequence: CASSLSAGGVNSPLHF.

The chain has TRBV20-1 and TRBJ2-7; TCRdb picks TRBD2, but there is no DNA to check that call. The CDR3 loop spans 16 amino acids. Germline CDR1 reads DFQATT; CDR2 reads SNEGSKA (reference sequence). CDR3 sequence: CSVPGTSGGAGLEQYF.

The chain is built from TRBV5-5 and TRBJ2-2. CDR1 is SGHKS and CDR2 is YYEKEE in the germline V gene (reference sequence). The CDR3 sequence is 13 residues long. This chain's CDR3 is CASSLLMDGELFF.

The V and J genes are TRBV20-1 and TRBJ1-1; with no DNA, the TCRdb D assignment of TRBD1 cannot be verified. CDR3 length: 12 amino acids. Germline CDR1 and CDR2: DFQATT and SNEGSKA (reference sequence). The CDR3 protein is CSAGGVGTEAFF.

This rearrangement joins TRBV5-1 to TRBJ2-1; the D gene TCRdb calls, TRBD1, cannot be checked with no DNA. CDR1 is SGHRS and CDR2 is YFSETQ in the germline V gene. The CDR3 is 15 residues long. CDR3 residues: CASSNRTGGNNEQFF.